The sequence of this T cell receptor (beta chain) was determined in a study of blood T cell repertoires in COVID-19. Study details: Acute and convalescent COVID-19 samples came from the United States, Italy and Spain. T cells, B-cell-depleted T cells, or PBMCs supplied cDNA or gDNA.

This clone was counted ten times or more. Methods used by the authors: Estimated nucleated cell counts came from reference gene primer amplification. Profiling relied on immunoSEQ multiplex PCR, and the TCRdb table lists in-frame clones only, not all of them. That table is the source of V, J and clone size, and D and trimming were worked out from the DNA. The sample includes under 300,000 clones, approximately 79% of them seen just once. Germline CDR1 reads MRHNA; CDR2 reads SNTAGT. V lost 0 bases, J lost 7 bases, and 2 bases stayed unmatched. The CDR3 is made up of 15 amino acids. The chain couples TRBV6-4 to TRBJ2-3; 12 bases match TRBD2. This receptor was taken from a woman between 35 and 50 years old with active or convalescent COVID-19. The sample was peripheral blood. The CDR3 DNA sequence: TGTGCCAGCAGTGACTCGACTAGCGGGGGAAATACGCAGTATTTT. It specifies CASSDSTSGGNTQYF.